This T cell receptor beta chain originates from a study of T cell responses to AZD1222 COVID-19 vaccine. Study results and limitations: Nearly half of the spike-specific TCRs reportedly recognize variant regions that carry no mutations. The study sampled repertoires only after the peak T cell response.

Samples with a second dose at about 4 or about 12 weeks were pooled together. This clone is a singleton in its sample. Its specificity is not known. V lost 1 base and J 3 bases, leaving 7 bases between the germline ends. This CDR3 has 13 residues. Germline V gene lookup returns CDR1 SGHNT and CDR2 YENEEA. Sequencing was performed with immunoSEQ multiplex PCR; in TCRdb, only in-frame clones are kept and a portion is missing. The repertoire consists of about 100,000 clones, with about 93% occurring once and the leading ten covering about 6.8%. The chain recombines TRBV11-3 with TRBJ2-7, with D unresolved. The material sequenced was peripheral blood, taken 28 days after the second AZD1222 dose. This receptor was obtained from an adult who received the AZD1222 COVID-19 vaccine. The CDR3 here is CASSLGYSYEQYF. In nucleotides, the CDR3 is TGTGCCAGCAGCTTAGGGTACAGCTACGAGCAGTACTTC.